This entry is about one T cell receptor (beta chain). Under the authors' procedure: Amplifying reference gene primers gave estimates of nucleated cell counts. Assay: immunoSEQ multiplex PCR; the TCRdb copy retains only in-frame clones and omits some. V and J calls and clone size are as listed in that table; D and trimming were resolved from the DNA. The sample yields a few hundred thousand clones, about nine tenths seen once. The data were obtained in a study of blood T cell repertoires in COVID-19. Overall study context: Whether acute or convalescent, the COVID-19 samples came from the United States, Italy and Spain.

V shed 5 bases and J 3 bases; nucleotides not matched to a gene: 9. Germline CDR1 SGHNT, CDR2 YENEEA. This CDR3 is 17 amino acids long. Patients at the Seattle site were enrolled during active infection and followed longitudinally. The chain recombines TRBV11-3 with TRBJ2-3, with 12 bases fitting TRBD2. Sequencing was carried out using peripheral blood. The TCR sequence derives from a woman aged 25 to 39 with COVID-19, enrolled during active disease. The CDR3 protein is CASSRLAGAAGTDTQYF. CDR3 in DNA: TGTGCCAGCAGCAGACTAGCGGGAGCGGCCGGTACAGATACGCAGTATTTT.